The 28 T cell receptor beta chains presented below share a single source sample, sequenced in a study of T cell changes during pregnancy in multiple sclerosis. Profiling relied on immunoSEQ multiplex PCR, and the TCRdb table lists in-frame clones only, not all of them. The sample shows roughly 51,000 clones, around 94% of them seen only once. Source: CD8+ T cells from peripheral blood mononuclear cells, taken before pregnancy. The source of these receptors is a female donor with multiple sclerosis, enrolled in a pregnancy study.

The CDR3 loop reads CASSQPALAGDFEQYF. DNA of the CDR3: TGTGCCAGCAGTCAACCAGCACTAGCGGGAGATTTCGAGCAGTACTTC. The chain is built from TRBV27 and TRBJ2-7; TRBD2 agrees at 11 bases. CDR1 MNHEY and CDR2 SMNVEV come from the germline V gene (reference sequence). Unmatched junction bases numbered 12, after V lost 5 bases and J lost 6 bases. The CDR3 has 16 amino acids.

The chain links TRBV27 to TRBJ2-3; D is uncertain. The V gene's germline CDR1 is MNHEY and CDR2 SMNVEV (reference sequence). V lost 2 bases and J lost 0, with 3 bases in between. The CDR3 consists of 13 residues. CDR3 nucleotides: TGTGCCAGCAGTTTAGTAAGCACAGATACGCAGTATTTT. It yields the protein CASSLVSTDTQYF.

V gene TRBV29-1 combines with J gene TRBJ1-2; TRBD1 matches at 7 bases. The ends lost 4 bases at V and 4 bases at J; junction bases unmatched: 3. This CDR3 comprises 12 residues. Looked up from germline, CDR1 is SQVTM and CDR2 is ANQGSEA. The DNA of the CDR3 is TGCAGCGTTGGACAGGGATTCTATGGCTACACCTTC. Residues: CSVGQGFYGYTF.

The rearrangement joins TRBV28 to TRBJ1-4; TRBD1 matches at 9 bases. Germline V gene data show CDR1 as MDHEN and CDR2 as SYDVKM. Trimming cost V 5 bases and J 7 bases; bases outside gene matches: 5. The CDR3 sequence is 14 residues long. The DNA for the CDR3 is TGTGCCAGCAGTATACAGGGGGCCGGTGAAAAACTGTTTTTT. This encodes CASSIQGAGEKLFF.

The CDR3 nucleotides read TGTGCCAGCAGCCTCTCGACTAGGCAGGAGACCCAGTACTTC. This encodes CASSLSTRQETQYF. The chain is built from TRBV11-2 and TRBJ2-5, with D possibly TRBD2 on 6 matching bases. CDR1 SGHAT and CDR2 FQNNGV come from the germline V gene. V was clipped by 5 bases and J by 5 bases, with 15 bases between them. This CDR3 is built from 14 residues.

V usage is TRBV30 and J usage is TRBJ2-1, with TRBD2 matching 7 bases. Germline loops: CDR1 GTSNPN, CDR2 SVGIG (reference sequence). V trimming: 4 bases; J trimming: 1 base; junction bases outside the gene matches: 4. This CDR3 is built from 14 residues. CDR3 residues: CAWKWGGSYNEQFF. CDR3 DNA sequence: TGTGCCTGGAAGTGGGGGGGGTCCTACAATGAGCAGTTCTTC.

The chain joins TRBV5-1 to TRBJ1-6, with D unresolved. Germline V gene sequence: CDR1 SGHRS, CDR2 YFSETQ. The CDR3 consists of 13 residues. V was cut by 7 bases and J by 2 bases, with 7 bases left in between. The CDR3: CASGPTYNSPLHF. DNA for the CDR3: TGCGCCAGCGGCCCGACCTATAATTCACCCCTCCACTTT.

The rearrangement links TRBV19 to TRBJ2-7, with TRBD2 as a possible D gene (5 bases). V lost 5 bases and J lost 5, with 13 bases in between. Germline CDR1 is LNHDA and CDR2 is SQIVND (reference sequence). The CDR3 contains 13 residues. CDR3 amino acids: CASSPTGVHEQYF. The CDR3 DNA follows: TGTGCCAGTAGTCCGACCGGGGTCCACGAGCAGTACTTC.

The CDR3 DNA is TGTGCCAGCGCCAAGGAGGTGAGAGGTGAAAAACTGTTTTTT. This encodes CASAKEVRGEKLFF. The chain is built from TRBV16 and TRBJ1-4; no clear D gene. CDR3 length: 14 residues. Germline loops: CDR1 KGHSY, CDR2 FQNENV. Trimming left V 8 bases short and J 7 bases short, with 17 bases between.

The CDR3 spells CASSEGGHYGYTF. CDR3 bases: TGTGCCAGCAGTGAAGGAGGGCACTATGGCTACACCTTC. This chain uses TRBV2 with TRBJ1-2; D uncertain. Germline CDR1 SNHLY, CDR2 FYNNEI. V dropped 1 base and J dropped 3 bases, with 6 bases sitting between them. The CDR3 consists of 13 residues.

V is TRBV5-8 and J is TRBJ1-1, with a possible D match to TRBD1 (5 bases). V lost 0 bases and J 2 bases, leaving 11 bases between the germline ends. This CDR3 spans 15 amino acids. Per germline, CDR1 SGHTS and CDR2 YDEGEE. This CDR3 reads CASSLAPGINTEAFF. DNA of the CDR3: TGTGCCAGCAGCTTGGCTCCAGGGATAAACACTGAAGCTTTCTTT.

This chain links TRBV5-1 with TRBJ1-3; D is perhaps TRBD1 (5 bases). Germline-derived CDR1 and CDR2 are SGHRS and YFSETQ. Trimming pared 1 base from V and 2 bases from J, leaving 7 bases between. The length of the CDR3 is 14 residues. The CDR3: CASSLSGPGNTIYF. DNA of the CDR3: TGCGCCAGCAGCTTGTCAGGGCCTGGAAACACCATATATTTT.

The V call is TRBV1, the J call TRBJ1-5. TRBV1 is deemed a pseudogene. CDR3 length equals 15 residues. The DNA of the CDR3 is TGCACCAGCAGCCAACTTCCTAAAAACAATCAGCCCCAGCATTTT. Residues: CTSSQLPKNNQPQHF.

This clone came up once. This CDR3 reads CASSFVGGIEFNNEQFF. Written as DNA, the CDR3 is TGTGCCAGCAGCTTTGTGGGGGGAATAGAGTTTAACAATGAGCAGTTCTTC. This chain links TRBV11-2 with TRBJ2-1, with D maybe TRBD2 (6 bases). From germline, CDR1 is SGHAT and CDR2 FQNNGV. The CDR3 length is 17 residues. The V end lost 3 bases, the J end lost 5 bases, and 20 bases lay between the germline ends.

The rearrangement links TRBV28 to TRBJ2-5; no firm D call. The V end lost 5 bases, the J end lost 0 bases, and 13 bases lay between the germline ends. The CDR3 covers 15 residues. Germline assignment: CDR1 MDHEN and CDR2 SYDVKM. Here the CDR3 reads CASSPQTTNQETQYF. CDR3 coding DNA: TGTGCCAGCAGTCCCCAGACAACAAACCAAGAGACCCAGTACTTC.

The rearrangement uses TRBV4-2 and TRBJ2-1; 7 nucleotides line up with TRBD2. Germline V lookup: CDR1 LGHNA, CDR2 YNFKEQ. The junction had 13 bases not matched to a gene; V was cut back by 0 bases and J by 2 bases. The CDR3 has 19 residues. In DNA form, the CDR3 reads TGTGCCAGCAGCCAAGATCTTGGGGGGGTGGGGGGAGCCTACAATGAGCAGTTCTTC. This codes for CASSQDLGGVGGAYNEQFF.

This clone was observed a handful of times. The chain combines TRBV6-1 with TRBJ2-2; 9 bases are shared with TRBD2. With V trimmed by 10 bases and J by 3 bases, 9 bases remained unmatched. The germline V gene has CDR1 MNHNS and CDR2 SASEGT. This CDR3 contains 15 residues. The CDR3: CAIDSGSPDTGELFF. The CDR3 DNA is TGTGCCATCGATAGCGGGAGTCCCGACACCGGGGAGCTGTTTTTT.

This chain links TRBV6-5 with TRBJ2-7; tentatively, D is TRBD1 (6 bases). CDR3 size: 14 residues. V shed 6 bases and J shed 3 bases, with 15 bases lying between them. CDR1 MNHEY and CDR2 SVGAGI come from the germline V gene. The CDR3: CASSHLQGVYEQYF. The CDR3 DNA reads as TGTGCCAGCAGCCACTTACAGGGCGTCTACGAGCAGTACTTC.

The gene calls are TRBV2 and TRBJ2-7; 7 bases agree with TRBD2. Unmatched junction bases numbered 5, after V lost 5 bases and J lost 1 base. The CDR3 is 14 residues long. Germline V gene lookup returns CDR1 SNHLY and CDR2 FYNNEI. The CDR3 nucleotides read TGTGCCAGCAGTTCCGGACTAGAGTCCTACGAGCAGTACTTC. It specifies CASSSGLESYEQYF.

The rearrangement uses TRBV27 and TRBJ2-7; 8 bases are a match to TRBD1. CDR1 is MNHEY and CDR2 is SMNVEV in the germline V gene (reference sequence). Germline trimming cut 3 bases from V and 3 bases from J; bases unmatched to any gene: 1. This CDR3 has 13 residues. DNA of the CDR3: TGTGCCAGCAGTTTGGGACAGGACTACGAGCAGTACTTC. It encodes CASSLGQDYEQYF.

This chain uses TRBV4-1 with TRBJ2-3, with TRBD2 identical over 7 bases. J gave up 6 bases and V 1 base, and 4 bases lay outside the gene matches. This CDR3 comprises 14 residues. Germline-derived CDR1 and CDR2 are MGHRA and YSYEKL. CDR3 in amino acids: CASSQVLGGDTQYF. CDR3 in DNA: TGCGCCAGCAGCCAAGTATTGGGAGGGGATACGCAGTATTTT.

V and J are TRBV5-1 and TRBJ2-7, with 8 bases identical to TRBD2. CDR3 length: 15 amino acids. V gave up 4 bases and J gave up 7 bases; unmatched junction bases: 13. Germline V gene lookup returns CDR1 SGHRS and CDR2 YFSETQ. The CDR3 region is CASSPARGASGEQYF. The DNA for the CDR3 is TGCGCCAGCAGCCCGGCGCGGGGGGCCTCAGGGGAGCAGTACTTC.

The CDR3 DNA follows: TGCAGCGTTGAGGGACTCCTCTCCTACGAGCAGTACTTC. It encodes CSVEGLLSYEQYF. The V and J genes are TRBV29-1 and TRBJ2-7, with D possibly TRBD2 on 6 matching bases. Trimming left V 3 bases short and J 0 bases short, with 9 bases between. The germline V gene encodes CDR1 SQVTM and CDR2 ANQGSEA. This CDR3 contains 13 residues.

This chain uses TRBV29-1 with TRBJ1-2; D is possibly TRBD1 (5 bases). CDR3 size: 13 residues. Germline lookup yields CDR1 SQVTM and CDR2 ANQGSEA. Trimming left V 4 bases short and J 7 bases short, with 16 bases between. CDR3 DNA: TGCAGCGTTGTTTTCCCCCGGGGGAGTGGCTACACCTTC. Protein: CSVVFPRGSGYTF.

The V and J genes are TRBV9 and TRBJ2-3; 13 nucleotides match TRBD2. Losses at the gene ends were 3 bases for V and 2 bases for J; bases not matched to a gene: 3. Per the germline V gene, CDR1 is SGDLS and CDR2 is YYNGEE. This CDR3 is 16 amino acids long. The CDR3 sequence: CASSETSGRSTDTQYF. In nucleotides, the CDR3 is TGTGCCAGCAGCGAGACTAGCGGGAGGTCCACAGATACGCAGTATTTT.

V and J are TRBV2 and TRBJ1-1; 7 bases align to TRBD1. This CDR3 is built from 13 residues. Germline CDR1 SNHLY, CDR2 FYNNEI. V lost 6 bases and J lost 3; bases outside the gene matches: 4. The CDR3 region has the DNA TGTGCCAGCAGCCAGACAGGGTACACTGAAGCTTTCTTT. Protein: CASSQTGYTEAFF.

The V and J genes are TRBV10-1 and TRBJ2-3, with a possible D match to TRBD2 (5 bases). There are 15 residues in the CDR3. The V end was cut by 3 bases, the J end by 0 bases, with 10 bases between. Germline lookup yields CDR1 WNHNN and CDR2 SYGVQD (reference sequence). The CDR3 here is CASSDRGGSTDTQYF. DNA for the CDR3: TGCGCCAGCAGTGACCGAGGCGGGAGCACAGATACGCAGTATTTT.

The chain couples TRBV27 to TRBJ2-7, with a possible D match to TRBD1 (5 bases). Per the germline V gene, CDR1 is MNHEY and CDR2 is SMNVEV (reference sequence). Deletions cut 4 bases from V and 2 bases from J, with 9 bases between. CDR3 size: 13 residues. CDR3 DNA: TGTGCCAGCAGTTCACAGGTCGCCTACGAGCAGTACTTC. Amino acid sequence: CASSSQVAYEQYF.